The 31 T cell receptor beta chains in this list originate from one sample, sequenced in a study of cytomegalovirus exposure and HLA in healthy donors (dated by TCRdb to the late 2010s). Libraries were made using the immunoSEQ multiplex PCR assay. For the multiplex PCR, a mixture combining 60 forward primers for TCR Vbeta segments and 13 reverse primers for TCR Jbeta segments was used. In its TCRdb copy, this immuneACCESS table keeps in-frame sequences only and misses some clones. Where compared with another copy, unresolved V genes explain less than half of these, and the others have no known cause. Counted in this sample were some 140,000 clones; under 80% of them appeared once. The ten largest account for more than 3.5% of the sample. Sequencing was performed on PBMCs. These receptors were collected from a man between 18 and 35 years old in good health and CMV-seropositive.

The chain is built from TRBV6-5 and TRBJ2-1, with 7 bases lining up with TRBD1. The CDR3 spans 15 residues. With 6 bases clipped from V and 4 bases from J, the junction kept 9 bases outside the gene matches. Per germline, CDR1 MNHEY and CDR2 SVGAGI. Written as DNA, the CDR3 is TGTGCCAGCAGCAAAACAGGGGTGGGATACAATGAGCAGTTCTTC. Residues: CASSKTGVGYNEQFF.

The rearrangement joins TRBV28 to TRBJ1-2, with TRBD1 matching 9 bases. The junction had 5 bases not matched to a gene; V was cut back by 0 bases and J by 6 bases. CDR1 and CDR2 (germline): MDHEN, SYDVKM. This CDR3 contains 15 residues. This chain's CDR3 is CASSLWGQGGDGYTF. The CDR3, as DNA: TGTGCCAGCAGTTTATGGGGACAGGGAGGTGATGGCTACACCTTC.

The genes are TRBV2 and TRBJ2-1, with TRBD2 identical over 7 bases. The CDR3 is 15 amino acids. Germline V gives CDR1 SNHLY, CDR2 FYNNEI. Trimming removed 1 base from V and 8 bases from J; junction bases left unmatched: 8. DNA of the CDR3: TGTGCCAGCAGTGAAGACGGCGGGAGAGGCTATGAGCAGTTCTTC. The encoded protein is CASSEDGGRGYEQFF.

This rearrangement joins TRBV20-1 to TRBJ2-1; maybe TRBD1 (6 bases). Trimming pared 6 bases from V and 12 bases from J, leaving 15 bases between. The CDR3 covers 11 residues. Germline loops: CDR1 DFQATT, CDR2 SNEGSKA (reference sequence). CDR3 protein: CSARGGTLQFF. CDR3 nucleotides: TGCAGTGCCAGGGGTGGGACGCTGCAGTTCTTC.

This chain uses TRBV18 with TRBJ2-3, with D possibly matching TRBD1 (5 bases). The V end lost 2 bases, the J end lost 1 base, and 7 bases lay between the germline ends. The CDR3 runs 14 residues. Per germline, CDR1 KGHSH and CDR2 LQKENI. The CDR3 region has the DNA TGTGCCAGCTCACCAACACAGGGCACAGATACGCAGTATTTT. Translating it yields CASSPTQGTDTQYF. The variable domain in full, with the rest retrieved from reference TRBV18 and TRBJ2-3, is NAGVMQNPRHLVRRRGQEARLRCSPMKGHSHVYWYRQLPEEGLKFMVYLQKENIIDESGMPKERFSAEFPKEGPSILRIQQVVRGDSAAYFCASSPTQGTDTQYFGPGTRLTVL.

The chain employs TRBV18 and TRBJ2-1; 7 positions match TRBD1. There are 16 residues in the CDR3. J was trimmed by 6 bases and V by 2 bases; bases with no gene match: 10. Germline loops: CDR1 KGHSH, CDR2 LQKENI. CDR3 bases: TGTGCCAGCTCACCATCGGAACAGGGGATTGGCAATGAGCAGTTCTTC. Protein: CASSPSEQGIGNEQFF.

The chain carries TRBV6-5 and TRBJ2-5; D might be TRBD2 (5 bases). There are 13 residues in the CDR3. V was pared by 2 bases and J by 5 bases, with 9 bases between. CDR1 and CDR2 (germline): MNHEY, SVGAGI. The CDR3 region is CASSYLGVETQYF. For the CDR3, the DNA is TGTGCCAGCAGTTACCTCGGGGTCGAGACCCAGTACTTC.

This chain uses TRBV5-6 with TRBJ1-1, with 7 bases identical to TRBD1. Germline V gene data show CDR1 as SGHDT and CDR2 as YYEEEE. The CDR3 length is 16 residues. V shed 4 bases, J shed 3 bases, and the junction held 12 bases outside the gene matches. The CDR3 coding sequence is TGTGCCAGCAGCCCTTGGGTATTAGACAGGGACACTGAAGCTTTCTTT. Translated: CASSPWVLDRDTEAFF. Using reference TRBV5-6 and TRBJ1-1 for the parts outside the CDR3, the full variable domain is DAGVTQSPTHLIKTRGQQVTLRCSPKSGHDTVSWYQQALGQGPQFIFQYYEEEERQRGNFPDRFSGHQFPNYSSELNVNALLLGDSALYLCASSPWVLDRDTEAFFGQGTRLTVV.

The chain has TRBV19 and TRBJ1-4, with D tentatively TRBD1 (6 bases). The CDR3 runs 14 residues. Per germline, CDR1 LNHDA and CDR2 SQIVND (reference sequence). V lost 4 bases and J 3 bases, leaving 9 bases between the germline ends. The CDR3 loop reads CASSTGAANEKLFF. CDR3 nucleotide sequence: TGTGCCAGTAGTACAGGGGCGGCTAATGAAAAACTGTTTTTT.

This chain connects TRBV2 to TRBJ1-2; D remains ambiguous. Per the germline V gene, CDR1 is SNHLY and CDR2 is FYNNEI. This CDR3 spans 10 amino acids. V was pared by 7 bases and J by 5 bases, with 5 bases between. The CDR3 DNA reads TGTGCCAGCACACTATATGGCTACACCTTC. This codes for CASTLYGYTF.

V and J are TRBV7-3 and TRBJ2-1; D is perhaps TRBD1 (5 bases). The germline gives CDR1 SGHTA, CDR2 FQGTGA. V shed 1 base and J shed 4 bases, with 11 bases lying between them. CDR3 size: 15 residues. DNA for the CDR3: TGTGCCAGCAGCTTAATGGGTGCAGGGTACAATGAGCAGTTCTTC. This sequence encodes CASSLMGAGYNEQFF. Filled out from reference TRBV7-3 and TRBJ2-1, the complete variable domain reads GAGVSQTPSNKVTEKGKYVELRCDPISGHTALYWYRQSLGQGPEFLIYFQGTGAADDSGLPNDRFFAVRPEGSVSTLKIQRTERGDSAVYLCASSLMGAGYNEQFFGPGTRLTVL.

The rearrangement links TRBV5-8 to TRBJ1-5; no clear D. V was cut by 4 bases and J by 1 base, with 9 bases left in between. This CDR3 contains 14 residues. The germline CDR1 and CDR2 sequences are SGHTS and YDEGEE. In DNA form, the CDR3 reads TGTGCCAGCAGCGGGAGACCCAGCAATCAGCCCCAGCATTTT. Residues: CASSGRPSNQPQHF.

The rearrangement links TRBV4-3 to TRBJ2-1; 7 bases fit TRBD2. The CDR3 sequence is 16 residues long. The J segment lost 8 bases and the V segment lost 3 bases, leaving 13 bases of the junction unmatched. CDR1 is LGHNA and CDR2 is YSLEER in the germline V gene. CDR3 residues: CASSHNVAGRGDEQFF. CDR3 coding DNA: TGCGCCAGCAGCCACAACGTGGCGGGGAGGGGTGATGAGCAGTTCTTC.

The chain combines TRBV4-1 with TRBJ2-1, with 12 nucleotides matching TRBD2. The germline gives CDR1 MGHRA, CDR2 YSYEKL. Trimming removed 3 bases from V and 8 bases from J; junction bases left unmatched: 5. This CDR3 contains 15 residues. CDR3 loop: CASSQTSGSFHEQFF. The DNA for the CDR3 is TGCGCCAGCAGCCAGACTAGCGGGAGTTTCCATGAGCAGTTCTTC.

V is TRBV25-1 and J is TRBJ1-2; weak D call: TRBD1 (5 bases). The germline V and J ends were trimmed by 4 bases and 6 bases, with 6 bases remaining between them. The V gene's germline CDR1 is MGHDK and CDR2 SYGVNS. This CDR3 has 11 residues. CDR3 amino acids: CASSVGDGYTF. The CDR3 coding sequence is TGTGCCAGCAGTGTAGGGGATGGCTACACCTTC.

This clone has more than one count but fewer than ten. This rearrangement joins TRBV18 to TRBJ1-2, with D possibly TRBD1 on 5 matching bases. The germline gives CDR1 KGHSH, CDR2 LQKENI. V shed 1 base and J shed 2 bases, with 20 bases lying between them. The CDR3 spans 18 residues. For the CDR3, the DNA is TGTGCCAGCTCACCACTCGAGGTCCAGGGCCGTTCGAACTATGGCTACACCTTC. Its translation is CASSPLEVQGRSNYGYTF.

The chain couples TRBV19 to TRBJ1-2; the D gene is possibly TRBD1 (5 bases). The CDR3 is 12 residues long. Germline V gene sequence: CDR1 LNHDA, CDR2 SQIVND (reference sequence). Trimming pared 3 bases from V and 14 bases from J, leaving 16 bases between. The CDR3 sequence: CASSMWSLGQTF. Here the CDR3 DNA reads TGTGCCAGTAGTATGTGGTCATTAGGACAAACCTTC.

The CDR3 protein is CASRASVESGNTIYF. CDR3 DNA sequence: TGTGCCAGCAGGGCAAGCGTGGAATCTGGAAACACCATATATTTT. The chain combines TRBV5-4 with TRBJ1-3; D ambiguous. Germline values: CDR1 SGHNT, CDR2 YYREEE (reference sequence). Trimming took 5 bases from V and 1 from J, leaving 13 bases between them. The CDR3 is 15 amino acids. The full variable domain, its missing parts supplied by reference TRBV5-4 and TRBJ1-3, is ETGVTQSPTHLIKTRGQQVTLRCSSQSGHNTVSWYQQALGQGPQFIFQYYREEENGRGNFPPRFSGLQFPNYSSELNVNALELDDSALYLCASRASVESGNTIYFGEGSWLTVV.

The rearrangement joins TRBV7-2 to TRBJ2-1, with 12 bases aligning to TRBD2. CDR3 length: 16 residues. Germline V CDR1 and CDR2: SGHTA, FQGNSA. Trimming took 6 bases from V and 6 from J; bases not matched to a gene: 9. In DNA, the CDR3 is TGTGCCAGCAGTCCTAGCGGGAGGGCCTTTGGCAATGAGCAGTTCTTC. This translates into CASSPSGRAFGNEQFF.

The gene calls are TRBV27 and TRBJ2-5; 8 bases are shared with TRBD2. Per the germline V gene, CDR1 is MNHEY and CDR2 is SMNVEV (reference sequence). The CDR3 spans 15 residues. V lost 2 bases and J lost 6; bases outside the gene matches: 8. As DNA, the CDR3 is TGTGCCAGCAGTTTAACCGGGAGGGGTCCAAAGACCCAGTACTTC. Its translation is CASSLTGRGPKTQYF.

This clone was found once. The DNA of the CDR3 is TGCGCCAGCAGCAAGGACAGGGGGCTTGTCGGGGAGCTGTTTTTT. Amino acids: CASSKDRGLVGELFF. This chain links TRBV5-1 with TRBJ2-2, with TRBD1 matching 11 bases. The CDR3 consists of 15 residues. Germline CDR1 is SGHRS and CDR2 is YFSETQ. Trimming removed 4 bases from V and 7 bases from J; junction bases left unmatched: 6.

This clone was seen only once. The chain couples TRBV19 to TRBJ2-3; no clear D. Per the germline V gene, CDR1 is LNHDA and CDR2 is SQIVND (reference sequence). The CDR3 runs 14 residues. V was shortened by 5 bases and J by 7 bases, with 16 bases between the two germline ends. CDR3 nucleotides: TGTGCCAGTAGTGACTTCATAGTCGGGTATACGCAGTATTTT. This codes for CASSDFIVGYTQYF.

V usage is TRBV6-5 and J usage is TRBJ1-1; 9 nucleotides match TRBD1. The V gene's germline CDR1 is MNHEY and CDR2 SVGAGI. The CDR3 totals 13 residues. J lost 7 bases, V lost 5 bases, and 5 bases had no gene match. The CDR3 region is CASSRGQGREAFF. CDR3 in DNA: TGTGCCAGCAGTCGAGGACAGGGGCGTGAAGCTTTCTTT.

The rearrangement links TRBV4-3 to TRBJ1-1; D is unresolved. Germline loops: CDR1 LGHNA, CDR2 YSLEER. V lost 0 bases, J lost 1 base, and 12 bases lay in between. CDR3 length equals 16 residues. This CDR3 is CASSQDSGISNTEAFF. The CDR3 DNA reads TGCGCCAGCAGCCAAGATTCGGGGATCTCGAACACTGAAGCTTTCTTT.

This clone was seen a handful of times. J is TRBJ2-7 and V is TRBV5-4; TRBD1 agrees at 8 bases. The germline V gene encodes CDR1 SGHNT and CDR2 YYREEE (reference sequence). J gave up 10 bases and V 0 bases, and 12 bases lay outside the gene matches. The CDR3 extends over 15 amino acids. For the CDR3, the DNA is TGTGCCAGCAGCTTGGCCGACAGGGGAATAATGGAACAGTACTTC. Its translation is CASSLADRGIMEQYF. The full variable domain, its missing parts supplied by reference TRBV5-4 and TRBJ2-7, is ETGVTQSPTHLIKTRGQQVTLRCSSQSGHNTVSWYQQALGQGPQFIFQYYREEENGRGNFPPRFSGLQFPNYSSELNVNALELDDSALYLCASSLADRGIMEQYFGPGTRLTVT.

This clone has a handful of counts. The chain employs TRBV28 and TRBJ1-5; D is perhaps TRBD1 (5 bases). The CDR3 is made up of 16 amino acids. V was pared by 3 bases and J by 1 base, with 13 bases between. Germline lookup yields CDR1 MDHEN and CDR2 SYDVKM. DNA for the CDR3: TGTGCCAGCAGTTTCTCCGGGGGGGGAAGCAATCAGCCCCAGCATTTT. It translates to CASSFSGGGSNQPQHF.

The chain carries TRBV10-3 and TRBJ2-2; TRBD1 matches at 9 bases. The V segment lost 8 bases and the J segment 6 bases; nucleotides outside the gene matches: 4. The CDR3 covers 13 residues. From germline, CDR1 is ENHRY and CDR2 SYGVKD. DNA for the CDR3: TGTGCCATCGGGGGACAGGGAGCCGGGGAGCTGTTTTTT. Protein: CAIGGQGAGELFF.

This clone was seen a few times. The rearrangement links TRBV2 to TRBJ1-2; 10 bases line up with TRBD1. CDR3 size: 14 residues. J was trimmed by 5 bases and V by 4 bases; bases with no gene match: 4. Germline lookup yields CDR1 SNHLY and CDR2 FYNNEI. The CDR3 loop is CASSVTGGEYGYTF. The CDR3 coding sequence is TGTGCCAGCAGTGTGACAGGGGGCGAGTATGGCTACACCTTC.

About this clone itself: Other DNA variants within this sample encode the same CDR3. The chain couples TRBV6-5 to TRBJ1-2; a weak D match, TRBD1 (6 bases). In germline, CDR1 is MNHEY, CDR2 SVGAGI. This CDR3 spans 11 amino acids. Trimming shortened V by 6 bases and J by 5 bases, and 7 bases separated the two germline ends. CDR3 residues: CASRQGYGYTF. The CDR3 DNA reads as TGTGCCAGCAGGCAGGGGTATGGCTACACCTTC.

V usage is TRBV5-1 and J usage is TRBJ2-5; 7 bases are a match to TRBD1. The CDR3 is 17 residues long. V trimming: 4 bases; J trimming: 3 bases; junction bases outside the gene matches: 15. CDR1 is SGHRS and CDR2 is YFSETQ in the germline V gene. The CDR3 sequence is CASSVGLASGTEETQYF. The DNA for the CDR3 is TGCGCCAGCAGCGTTGGCTTAGCATCCGGGACAGAAGAGACCCAGTACTTC.

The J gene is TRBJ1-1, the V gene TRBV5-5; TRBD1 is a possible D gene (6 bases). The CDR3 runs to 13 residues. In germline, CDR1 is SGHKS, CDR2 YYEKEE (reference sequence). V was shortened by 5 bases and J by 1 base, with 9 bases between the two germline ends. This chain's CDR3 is CASSLGANTEAFF. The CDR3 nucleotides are TGTGCCAGCAGTCTGGGGGCGAACACTGAAGCTTTCTTT.